Following are 17 T cell receptor beta chains from one sample sequenced in a study of T cells in Graves' hyperthyroidism and ophthalmopathy. There were TCR beta CDR3 regions amplified from RNA transcripts. First-round RT-PCR of the TCR CDR3 relied on the HTBI primer set. TCRdb re-called the multiplex PCR reads with MiXCR, one entry per CDR3 protein. Among around 500,000 distinct CDR3 sequences, 14% were seen once, and the ten largest hold 11% to 15%. Sequencing input: blood. The receptor set was obtained from a woman aged 40 to 50 with Graves' hyperthyroidism.

The gene calls are TRBV20-1 and TRBJ1-5; TRBD1 might be the D (6 bases). Trimming removed 1 base from V and 5 bases from J, with 18 bases in between. The germline CDR1 and CDR2 sequences are DFQATT and SNEGSKA (reference sequence). The CDR3 is made up of 16 amino acids. The CDR3 coding sequence is TGCAGTGCTAGAGTTCCCCTTACAGGGACGGATCAGCCCCAGCATTTT. As protein: CSARVPLTGTDQPQHF.

The chain couples TRBV5-1 to TRBJ1-4; TRBD1 matches 9 bases. The CDR3 sequence is 15 residues long. Trimming at V came to 1 base and at J to 11 bases, leaving 9 bases not matched to a gene. In germline, CDR1 is SGHRS, CDR2 YFSETQ. The CDR3 here is CASSLILGQGAKLFF. CDR3 sequence (DNA): TGCGCCAGCAGCTTGATCCTGGGACAGGGCGCCAAACTGTTTTTT. The full variable domain, completed using reference TRBV5-1 and TRBJ1-4, is KAGVTQTPRYLIKTRGQQVTLSCSPISGHRSVSWYQQTPGQGLQFLFEYFSETQRNKGNFPGRFSGRQFSNSRSEMNVSTLELGDSALYLCASSLILGQGAKLFFGSGTQLSVL.

The rearrangement joins TRBV10-3 to TRBJ2-7; 8 bases map to TRBD1. There are 14 residues in the CDR3. CDR1 and CDR2 from the germline V gene are ENHRY and SYGVKD. V was clipped by 10 bases and J by 1 base; unmatched bases: 9. DNA of the CDR3: TGTGCCACCACCGGGACAGGCGGATCCTACGAGCAGTACTTC. This encodes CATTGTGGSYEQYF.

This clonotype was seen ten or more times. The chain uses TRBV29-1 and TRBJ1-5; D is possibly TRBD1 (5 bases). The CDR3 contains 12 residues. Germline V gene data show CDR1 as SQVTM and CDR2 as ANQGSEA. V was trimmed by 6 bases and J by 0 bases, leaving 6 bases between them. The CDR3 reads CSVGGSNQPQHF. In DNA form, the CDR3 reads TGCAGCGTGGGGGGTAGCAATCAGCCCCAGCATTTT.

This clonotype was detected only a few times. It may be a read error: a sequence one base away is much more abundant. This chain connects TRBV5-1 to TRBJ2-3; no firm D call. This CDR3 has 15 residues. Germline lookup yields CDR1 SGHRS and CDR2 YFSETQ. With 3 bases removed from V and 2 bases from J, the gap between germline ends came to 13 bases. CDR3 nucleotide sequence: TGCGCCAGCAGCTCTTCCCGGGCTACCACAGATACGCAGTATTTT. Translation gives CASSSSRATTDTQYF.

This clonotype was recorded a few times. The chain uses TRBV3-1 and TRBJ2-7, with D unclear. The CDR3 contains 15 residues. The V end lost 10 bases, the J end lost 5 bases, and 24 bases lay between the germline ends. The germline V gene has CDR1 LGHDT and CDR2 YNNKEL (reference sequence). The CDR3 spells CATQLNHPTEDEQYF. DNA for the CDR3: TGTGCCACCCAGTTAAACCACCCCACCGAGGACGAGCAGTACTTC.

V is TRBV19 and J is TRBJ2-7; perhaps TRBD2 as D (5 bases). The V gene lost 10 bases and the J gene lost 3 bases, with 16 bases spanning the gap. The germline CDR1 and CDR2 sequences are LNHDA and SQIVND (reference sequence). The CDR3 covers 13 residues. For the CDR3, the DNA is TGTGCCACCCGGGGTGCTCGCTACTACGAGCAGTACTTC. Amino acids: CATRGARYYEQYF.

The table lists this clonotype with many counts. V is TRBV13 and J is TRBJ2-7; the D gene is possibly TRBD1 (5 bases). Germline CDR1 and CDR2: PRHDT and FYEKMQ (reference sequence). CDR3 length: 15 amino acids. Deletions cut 4 bases from V and 0 bases from J, with 13 bases between. In DNA form, the CDR3 reads TGTGCCAGCAGCTCCAGGGAACCTGACTCCTACGAGCAGTACTTC. Its protein product is CASSSREPDSYEQYF.

This clonotype was seen a few times. The chain uses TRBV6-5 and TRBJ1-2; 9 bases match TRBD1. J lost 0 bases, V lost 0 bases, and 5 bases had no gene match. The CDR3 loop spans 17 amino acids. Per germline, CDR1 MNHEY and CDR2 SVGAGI. The CDR3 here is CASSYSRTGASNYGYTF. CDR3 sequence (DNA): TGTGCCAGCAGTTACTCCCGGACAGGGGCTTCTAACTATGGCTACACCTTC.

This clonotype was seen many times. V usage is TRBV6-1 and J usage is TRBJ2-1; 11 bases match TRBD2. The CDR3 totals 15 residues. CDR1 is MNHNS and CDR2 is SASEGT in the germline V gene. J was trimmed by 4 bases and V by 6 bases; bases with no gene match: 5. CDR3: CASRQTSGAYNEQFF. The CDR3 region has the DNA TGTGCCAGCAGGCAGACTAGCGGGGCTTACAATGAGCAGTTCTTC.

This clonotype was observed many times. CDR3 sequence: CASSFDWRKAFF. The CDR3, as DNA: TGTGCCAGCAGTTTCGATTGGAGAAAAGCTTTCTTT. This chain links TRBV28 with TRBJ1-1; D is uncertain. Trimming pared 3 bases from V and 9 bases from J, leaving 11 bases between. The germline CDR1 and CDR2 sequences are MDHEN and SYDVKM. The CDR3 contains 12 residues.

This clonotype was seen a few times. J is TRBJ1-4 and V is TRBV24-1; 7 nucleotides agree with TRBD1. Germline assignment: CDR1 KGHDR and CDR2 SFDVKD. V dropped 7 bases and J dropped 7; count of bases not matched to a gene: 5. The CDR3 consists of 13 residues. As DNA, the CDR3 is TGTGCCACCAGCGACAGGGATGGTGAAAAACTGTTTTTT. Translated, it gives CATSDRDGEKLFF.

About this clonotype: Because it lacks the conserved phenylalanine or tryptophan at the end, this CDR3 is likely a read error. The V call is TRBV5-1, the J call TRBJ2-7; D is unclear. In germline, CDR1 is SGHRS, CDR2 YFSETQ. The CDR3 spans 13 residues. Trimming removed 0 bases from V and 0 bases from J, with 4 bases in between. This CDR3 reads CASSLESSYEQYL. The CDR3, as DNA: TGCGCCAGCAGCTTGGAGAGCTCCTACGAGCAGTACCTC.

In its sample, this clonotype was seen many times. The chain uses TRBV29-1 and TRBJ2-1; 12 bases align to TRBD2. The CDR3 has 15 residues. V was pared by 3 bases and J by 6 bases, with 6 bases of the junction left unmatched. Germline CDR1 reads SQVTM; CDR2 reads ANQGSEA. The CDR3 DNA is TGCAGCGTTGAGACTAGCGGGAGCGGGGTCAATGAGCAGTTCTTC. Protein: CSVETSGSGVNEQFF.

This clonotype was observed a few times. The chain is built from TRBV10-2 and TRBJ2-1, with 13 bases matching TRBD2. V lost 7 bases and J lost 8; bases outside the gene matches: 8. The V gene's germline CDR1 is WSHSY and CDR2 SAAADI. The CDR3 has 15 residues. The DNA for the CDR3 is TGCGCCAGCAAGTTCGGACTAGCGGGAGACCATGAGCAGTTCTTC. It is translated as CASKFGLAGDHEQFF.

This clonotype was seen ten or more times. This rearrangement joins TRBV2 to TRBJ1-2; no reliable D call. Trimming left V 3 bases short and J 2 bases short, with 13 bases between. Germline CDR1 and CDR2: SNHLY and FYNNEI. This CDR3 comprises 15 residues. The CDR3 DNA is TGTGCCAGCAGTGAGGGGTCGGAATGGAACTATGGCTACACCTTC. Protein sequence: CASSEGSEWNYGYTF.

This clonotype appeared a few times. The chain employs TRBV7-6 and TRBJ2-5; D not resolved. Germline CDR1 SGHVS, CDR2 FNYEAQ. Deletions cut 1 base from V and 0 bases from J, with 9 bases between. This CDR3 comprises 15 residues. CDR3 in amino acids: CASSLDQMYQETQYF. DNA of the CDR3: TGTGCCAGCAGCTTAGACCAGATGTACCAAGAGACCCAGTACTTC.